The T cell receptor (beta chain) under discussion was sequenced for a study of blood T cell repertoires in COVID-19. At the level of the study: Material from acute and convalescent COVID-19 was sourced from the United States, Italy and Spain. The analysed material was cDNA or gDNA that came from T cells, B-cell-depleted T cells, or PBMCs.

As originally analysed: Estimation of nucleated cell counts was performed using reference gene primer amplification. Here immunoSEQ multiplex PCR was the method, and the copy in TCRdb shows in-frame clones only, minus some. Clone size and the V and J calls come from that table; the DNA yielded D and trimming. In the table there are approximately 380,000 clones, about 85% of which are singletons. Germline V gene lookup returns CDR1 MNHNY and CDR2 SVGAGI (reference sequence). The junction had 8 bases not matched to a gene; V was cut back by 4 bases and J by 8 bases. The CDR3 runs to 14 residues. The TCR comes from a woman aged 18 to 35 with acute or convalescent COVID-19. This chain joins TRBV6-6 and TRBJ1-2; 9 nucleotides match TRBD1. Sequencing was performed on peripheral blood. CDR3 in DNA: TGTGCCAGCAGTTCCGTGGGACAGGGCAACGGCTACACCTTC. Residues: CASSSVGQGNGYTF.